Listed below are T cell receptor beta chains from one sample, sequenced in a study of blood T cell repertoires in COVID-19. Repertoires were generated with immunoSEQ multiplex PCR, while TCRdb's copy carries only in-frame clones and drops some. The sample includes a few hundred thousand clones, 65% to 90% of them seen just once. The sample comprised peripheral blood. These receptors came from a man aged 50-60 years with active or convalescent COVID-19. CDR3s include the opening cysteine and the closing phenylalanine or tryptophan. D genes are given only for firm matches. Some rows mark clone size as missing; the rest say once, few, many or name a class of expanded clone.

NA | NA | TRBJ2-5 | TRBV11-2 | TGTGCCAGCAGCACGATACAAGCGGGTTTCCAAGAGACCCAGTACTTC | CASSTIQAGFQETQYF
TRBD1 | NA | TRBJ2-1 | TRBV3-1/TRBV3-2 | TGTGCCAGCAGTTTCCTACCGGAACAGGGGGTCCGGTACAATGAGCAGTTCTTC | CASSFLPEQGVRYNEQFF
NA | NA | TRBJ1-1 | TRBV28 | TGTGCCAGCAGTCCTAATCAGGGGTGGGACACTGAAGCTTTCTTT | CASSPNQGWDTEAFF
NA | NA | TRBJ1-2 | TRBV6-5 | TGTGCCAGCAGCCCCCGGAGGGGAAAAGGTGGCTACACCTTC | CASSPRRGKGGYTF
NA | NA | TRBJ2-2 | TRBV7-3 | TGTGCCAGCAGCTTAACGGGCGGGACGAACACCGGGGAGCTGTTTTTT | CASSLTGGTNTGELFF
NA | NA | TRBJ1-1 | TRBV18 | TGTGCCAGCTCACCAATGGGAGGGGGTCACACTGAAGCTTTCTTT | CASSPMGGGHTEAFF
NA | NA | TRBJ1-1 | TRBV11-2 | TGTGCCAGCAGCCCCCGAGCACCGATGAACACTGAAGCTTTCTTT | CASSPRAPMNTEAFF
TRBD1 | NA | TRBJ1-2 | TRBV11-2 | TGTGCCAGCAGCTACACAACAGGGGGCCTCTATGGCTACACCTTC | CASSYTTGGLYGYTF
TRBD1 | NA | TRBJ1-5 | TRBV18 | TGTGCCAGCTCACTCCAAGGACAGGGCCATCAGCCCCAGCATTTT | CASSLQGQGHQPQHF
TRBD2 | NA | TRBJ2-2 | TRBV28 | TGTGCCAGCAGTTCTAGCGGGAGTCACACCGGGGAGCTGTTTTTT | CASSSSGSHTGELFF
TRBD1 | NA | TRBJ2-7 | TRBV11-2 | TGTGCCAGCAGCCCCTGGGGACAGTACTACGAGCAGTACTTC | CASSPWGQYYEQYF
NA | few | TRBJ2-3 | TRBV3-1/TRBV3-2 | TGTGCCAGCAGCCGCGCGAACACAGATACGCAGTATTTT | CASSRANTDTQYF
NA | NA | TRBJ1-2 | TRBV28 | TGTGCCAGCAGCCGAACAGGGATCAACTATGGCTACACCTTC | CASSRTGINYGYTF
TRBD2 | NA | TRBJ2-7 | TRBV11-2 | TGTGCCAGCAGCCCACCGGCTAGCGGGAGCAACGAGCAGTACTTC | CASSPPASGSNEQYF
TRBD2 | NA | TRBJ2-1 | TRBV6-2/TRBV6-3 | TGTGCCAGCAGTTTCCCCGGGACTAGCGTAGACAATGAGCAGTTCTTC | CASSFPGTSVDNEQFF
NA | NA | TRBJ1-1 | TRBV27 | TGTGCCAGCAGTTTATGGTCAGGGAGGACCACTGAAGCTTTCTTT | CASSLWSGRTTEAFF
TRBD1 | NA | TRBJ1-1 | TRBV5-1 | TGCGCCAGCAGCTATAAACAGGTTAGGGCGGGACAGGGAGGTCGTAGGACTGAAGCTTTCTTT | CASSYKQVRAGQGGRRTEAFF
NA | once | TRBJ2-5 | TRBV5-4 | TGTGCCAGCAGCTTGACTGGAGACGAGACCCAGTACTTC | CASSLTGDETQYF
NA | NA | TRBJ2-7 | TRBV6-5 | TGTGCCAGCAGTTACCGTGAACAGGGTCCCTACGAGCAGTACTTC | CASSYREQGPYEQYF
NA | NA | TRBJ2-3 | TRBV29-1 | TGCAGCGTTGAAGGACAGTCAGATACGCAGTATTTT | CSVEGQSDTQYF
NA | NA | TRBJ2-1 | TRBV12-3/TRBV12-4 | TGTGCCAGCAGCCAACTCCTCATTGGTGAGCAGTTCTTC | CASSQLLIGEQFF
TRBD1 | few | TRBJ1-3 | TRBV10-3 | TGTGCCATCAGTGAGTTTGGACAGGGTTCTGGAAACACCATATATTTT | CAISEFGQGSGNTIYF
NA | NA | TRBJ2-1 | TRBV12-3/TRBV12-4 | TGTGCCATCCGGCTAGCGAGCTACAATGAGCAGTTCTTC | CAIRLASYNEQFF
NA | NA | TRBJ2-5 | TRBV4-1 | TGCCCCAGCAGCCGGCAGGATGGAGAGACCCAGTACTTC | CPSSRQDGETQYF
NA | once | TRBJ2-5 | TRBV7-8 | TGTGCCAGCAGCCTGCCCCGGGAGACCCAGTACTTC | CASSLPRETQYF
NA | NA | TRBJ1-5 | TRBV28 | TGTGCCAGCAGTTTTATCAGGGGTGGTAATCAGCCCCAGCATTTT | CASSFIRGGNQPQHF